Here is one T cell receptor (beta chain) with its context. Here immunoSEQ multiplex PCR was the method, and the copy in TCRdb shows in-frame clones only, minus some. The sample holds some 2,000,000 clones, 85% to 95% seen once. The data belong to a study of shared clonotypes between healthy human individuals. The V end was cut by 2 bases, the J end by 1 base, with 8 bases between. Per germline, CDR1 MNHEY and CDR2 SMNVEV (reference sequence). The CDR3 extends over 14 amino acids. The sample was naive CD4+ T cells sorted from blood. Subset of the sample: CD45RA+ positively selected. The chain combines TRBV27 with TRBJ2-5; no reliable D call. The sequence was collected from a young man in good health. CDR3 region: CASSLARVQETQYF. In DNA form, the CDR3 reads TGTGCCAGCAGTTTAGCTCGGGTCCAAGAGACCCAGTACTTC.